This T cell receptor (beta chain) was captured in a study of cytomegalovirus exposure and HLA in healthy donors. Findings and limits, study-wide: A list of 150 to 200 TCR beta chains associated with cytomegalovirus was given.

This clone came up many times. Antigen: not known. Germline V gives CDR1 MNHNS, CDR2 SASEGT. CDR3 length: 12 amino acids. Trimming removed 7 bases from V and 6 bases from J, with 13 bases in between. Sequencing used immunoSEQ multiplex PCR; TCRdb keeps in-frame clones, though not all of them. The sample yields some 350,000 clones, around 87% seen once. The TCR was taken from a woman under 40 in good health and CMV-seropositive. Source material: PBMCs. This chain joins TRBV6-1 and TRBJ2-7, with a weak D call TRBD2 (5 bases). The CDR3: CASTWTPTEQYF. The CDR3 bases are TGTGCCAGCACGTGGACTCCGACCGAGCAGTACTTC.